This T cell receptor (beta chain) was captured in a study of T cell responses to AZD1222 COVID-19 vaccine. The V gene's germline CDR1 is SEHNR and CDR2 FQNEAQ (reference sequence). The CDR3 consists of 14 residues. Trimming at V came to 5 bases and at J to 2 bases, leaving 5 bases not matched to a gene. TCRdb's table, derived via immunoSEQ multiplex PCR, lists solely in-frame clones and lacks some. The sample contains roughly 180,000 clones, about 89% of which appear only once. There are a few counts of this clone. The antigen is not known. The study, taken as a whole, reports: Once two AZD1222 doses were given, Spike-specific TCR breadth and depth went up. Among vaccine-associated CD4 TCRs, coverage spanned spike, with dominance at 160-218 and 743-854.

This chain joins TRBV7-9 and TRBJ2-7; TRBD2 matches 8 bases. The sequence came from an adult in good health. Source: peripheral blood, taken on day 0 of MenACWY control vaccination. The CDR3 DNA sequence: TGTGCCAGCAGCCAACTAGCGGAGACCTACGAGCAGTACTTC. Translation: CASSQLAETYEQYF.